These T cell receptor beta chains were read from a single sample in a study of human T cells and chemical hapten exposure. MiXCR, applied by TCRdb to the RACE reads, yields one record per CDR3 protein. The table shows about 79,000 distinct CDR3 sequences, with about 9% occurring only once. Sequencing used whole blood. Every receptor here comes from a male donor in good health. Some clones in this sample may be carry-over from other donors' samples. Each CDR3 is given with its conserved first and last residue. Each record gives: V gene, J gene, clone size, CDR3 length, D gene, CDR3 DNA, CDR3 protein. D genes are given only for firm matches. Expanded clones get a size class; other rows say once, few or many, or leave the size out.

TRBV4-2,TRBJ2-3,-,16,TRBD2,TGTGCCAGCAGCCGAAGACTAGCGGGGAACACAGATACGCAGTATTTT,CASSRRLAGNTDTQYF
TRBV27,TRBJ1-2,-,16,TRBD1,TGTGCCAGCAGCCGGGCCGGACAGGGGGCTAACTATGGCTACACCTTC,CASSRAGQGANYGYTF
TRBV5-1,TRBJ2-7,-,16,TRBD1,TGCGCCAGCAGCAACGGGGGACAGGGAAGCTCCTACGAGCAGTACTTC,CASSNGGQGSSYEQYF
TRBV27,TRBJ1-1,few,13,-,TGTGCCAGCTCGGGGACCACGAACACTGAAGCTTTCTTT,CASSGTTNTEAFF
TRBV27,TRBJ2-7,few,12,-,TGTGCCAGCAGGGGGGCATCCTACGAGCAGTACTTC,CASRGASYEQYF
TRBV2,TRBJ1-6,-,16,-,TGTGCCAGCAGTGAAAGACACTCCACTTATAATTCACCCCTCCACTTT,CASSERHSTYNSPLHF
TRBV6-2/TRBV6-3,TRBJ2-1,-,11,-,TGTGCCAGCAGTCTTTCCCATGAGCAGTTCTTC,CASSLSHEQFF
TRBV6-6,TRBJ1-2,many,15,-,TGTGCCAGCAGTTACTCGTCCGGTGATAACTATGGCTACACCTTC,CASSYSSGDNYGYTF
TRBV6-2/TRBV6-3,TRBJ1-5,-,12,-,TGTGCCTCCCAGGACTCCAATCAGCCCCAGCATTTT,CASQDSNQPQHF
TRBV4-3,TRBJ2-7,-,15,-,TGCGCCAGCAGCCAAGACAGGACAGCTTCCTACGAGCAGTACTTC,CASSQDRTASYEQYF
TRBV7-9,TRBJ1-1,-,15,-,TGTGCCAGCAGCGGTTCACTCCGTGGAGTGACTGAAGCTTTCTTT,CASSGSLRGVTEAFF
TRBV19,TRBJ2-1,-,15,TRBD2,TGTGCCAGTAGTATCGGGCTAGCGGATTACAATGAGCAGTTCTTC,CASSIGLADYNEQFF
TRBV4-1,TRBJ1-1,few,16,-,TGCGCCAGCAGCCAAGCCTCAGAAGCTTATCACACTGAAGCTTTCTTT,CASSQASEAYHTEAFF
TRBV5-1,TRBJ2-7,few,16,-,TGCGCCAGCAGCTTGTATGGGGGCCAGTATAGCTACGAGCAGTACTTC,CASSLYGGQYSYEQYF
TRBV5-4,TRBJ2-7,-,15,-,TGTGCCAGCAGCCCCCCCGGACTTTCCTCCTACGAGCAGTACTTC,CASSPPGLSSYEQYF
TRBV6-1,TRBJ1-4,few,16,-,TGTGCCAGCACCCGCAGGGTAGGGATAACTAATGAAAAACTGTTTTTT,CASTRRVGITNEKLFF
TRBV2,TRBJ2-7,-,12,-,TGTGCCAGCAGTTGGGACACTGCCGAGCAGTACTTC,CASSWDTAEQYF
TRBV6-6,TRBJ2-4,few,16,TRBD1,TGTGCCAGCAGAGTCGGGACAGTTCTAGCCAAAAACATTCAGTACTTC,CASRVGTVLAKNIQYF
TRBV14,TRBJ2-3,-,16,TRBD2,TGTGCCAGCAGCCAAGACACGGGAGGTATCACAGATACGCAGTATTTT,CASSQDTGGITDTQYF
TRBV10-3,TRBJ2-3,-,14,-,TGTGCCAGCACGGAGGGCGACCCCACAGATACGCAGTATTTT,CASTEGDPTDTQYF
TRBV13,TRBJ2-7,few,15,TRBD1,TGTGCCAGCAGCGAGGGACAGGGGTTCTCCTACGAGCAGTACTTC,CASSEGQGFSYEQYF
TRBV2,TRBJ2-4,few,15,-,TGTGCCAGCAGTGAAGTGTCCGAGTTGGAAAACATTCAGTACTTC,CASSEVSELENIQYF
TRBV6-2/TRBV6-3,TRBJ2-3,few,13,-,TGTGCCAGCCTTGACTACAACACAGATACGCAGTATTTT,CASLDYNTDTQYF
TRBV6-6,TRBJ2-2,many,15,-,TGTGCCAGCAGTGATGGGGACGCGAACACCGGGGAGCTGTTTTTT,CASSDGDANTGELFF
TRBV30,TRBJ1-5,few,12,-,TGTGCCTGGAGTGACGCCAATCAGCCCCAGCATTTT,CAWSDANQPQHF
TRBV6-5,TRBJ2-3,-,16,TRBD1,TGTGCCAGCAGTTTCAGACAGGGGGCGCGAGGAGATACGCAGTATTTT,CASSFRQGARGDTQYF
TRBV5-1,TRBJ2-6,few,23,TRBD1,TGCGCCAGCAGCTTGGAAGCCCAGAGAGGAACAGGGGCCCCCCTCTCTGGGGCCAACGTCCTGACTTTC,CASSLEAQRGTGAPLSGANVLTF
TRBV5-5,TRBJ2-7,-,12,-,TGTGCCAGCAGCTTGAGGGACTACGAGCAGTACTTC,CASSLRDYEQYF
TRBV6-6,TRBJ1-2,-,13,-,TGTGCCAGCAGTTACGAGGTTGGCTATGGCTACACCTTC,CASSYEVGYGYTF
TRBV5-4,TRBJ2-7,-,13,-,TGTGCCAGCAGCCACCCTACCCGCTACGAGCAGTACTTC,CASSHPTRYEQYF
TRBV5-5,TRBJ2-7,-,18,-,TGTGCCAGCAACCAGAGGGGGGAGGGGACCCCCGATTGGTACGGGCAGTACTTC,CASNQRGEGTPDWYGQYF
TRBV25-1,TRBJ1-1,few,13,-,TGTGCCAGTGGTTCCGAAGGAGTCACTGAAGCTTTCTTT,CASGSEGVTEAFF
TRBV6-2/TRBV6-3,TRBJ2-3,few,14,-,TGTGCCAGCAGTTACTCGCCGAGCACAGATACGCAGTATTTT,CASSYSPSTDTQYF
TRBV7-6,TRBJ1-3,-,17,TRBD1,TGTGCCAGCAGCGGGTTGGGACAGGGCATCTCTGGAAACACCATATATTTT,CASSGLGQGISGNTIYF
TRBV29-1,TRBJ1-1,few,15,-,TGCAGCTCTGCGGCAGGGCGACCCTTGAACACTGAAGCTTTCTTT,CSSAAGRPLNTEAFF
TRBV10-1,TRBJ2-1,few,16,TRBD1,TGCGCCAGCAGTGAAGGGGGCGGACGCTCCTACAATGAGCAGTTCTTC,CASSEGGGRSYNEQFF
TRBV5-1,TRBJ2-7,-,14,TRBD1,TGCGCCAGCAGGAAGGGGACAGAAACCTACGAGCAGTACTTC,CASRKGTETYEQYF
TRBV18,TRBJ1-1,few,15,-,TGTGCCAGCTCACCACCGAGGGGGAGAGGAACTGAAGCTTTCTTT,CASSPPRGRGTEAFF
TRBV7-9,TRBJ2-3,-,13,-,TGTGCCAGCAGCTTAGCCACGGAAGATACGCAGTATTTT,CASSLATEDTQYF
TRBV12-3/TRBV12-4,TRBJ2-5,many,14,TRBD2,TGTGCCAGCAGCCCGGGGACTATTTCTGAGACCCAGTACTTC,CASSPGTISETQYF
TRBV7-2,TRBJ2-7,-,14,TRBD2,TGTGCCAGCAGCTCCGGGACTAGCGGGGGGGAGCAGTACTTC,CASSSGTSGGEQYF
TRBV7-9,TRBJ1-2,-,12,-,TGTGCCAGCAGCTCAACAGGGCATGGCTACACCTTC,CASSSTGHGYTF
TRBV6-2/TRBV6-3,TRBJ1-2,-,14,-,TGTGCCAGCAGTCTTCCGGGACGGCAATATGGCTACACCTTC,CASSLPGRQYGYTF
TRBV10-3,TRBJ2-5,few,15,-,TGTGCCATCAATGGAGAAGGGCGAGGGTTTGAGACCCAGTACTTC,CAINGEGRGFETQYF